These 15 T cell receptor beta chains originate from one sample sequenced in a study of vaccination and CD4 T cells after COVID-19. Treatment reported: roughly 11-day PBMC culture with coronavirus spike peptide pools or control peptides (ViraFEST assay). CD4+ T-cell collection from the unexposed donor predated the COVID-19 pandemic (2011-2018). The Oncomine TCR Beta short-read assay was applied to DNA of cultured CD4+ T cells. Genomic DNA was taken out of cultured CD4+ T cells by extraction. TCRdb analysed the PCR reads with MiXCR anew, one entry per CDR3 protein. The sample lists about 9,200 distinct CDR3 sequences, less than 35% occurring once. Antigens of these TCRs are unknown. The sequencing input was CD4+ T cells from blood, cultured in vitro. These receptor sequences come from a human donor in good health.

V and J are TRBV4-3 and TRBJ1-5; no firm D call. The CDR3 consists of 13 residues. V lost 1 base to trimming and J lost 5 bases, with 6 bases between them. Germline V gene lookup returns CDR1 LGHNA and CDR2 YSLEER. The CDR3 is CASSQGVHQPQHF. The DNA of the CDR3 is TGCGCCAGCAGCCAAGGCGTTCATCAGCCCCAGCATTTT.

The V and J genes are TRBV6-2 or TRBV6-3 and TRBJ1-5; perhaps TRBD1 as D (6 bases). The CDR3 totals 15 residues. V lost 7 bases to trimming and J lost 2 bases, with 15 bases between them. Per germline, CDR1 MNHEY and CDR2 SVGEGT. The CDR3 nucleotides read TGTGCCAGCATTAAGGGGGGAATCGGCAATCAGCCCCAGCATTTT. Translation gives CASIKGGIGNQPQHF.

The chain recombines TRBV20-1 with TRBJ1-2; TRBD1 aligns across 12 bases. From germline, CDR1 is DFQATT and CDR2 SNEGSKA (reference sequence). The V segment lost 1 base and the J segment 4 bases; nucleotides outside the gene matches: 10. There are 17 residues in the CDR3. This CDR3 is CSARGTPGQGAFYGYTF. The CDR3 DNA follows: TGCAGTGCTAGAGGTACCCCGGGACAGGGGGCTTTCTATGGCTACACCTTC.

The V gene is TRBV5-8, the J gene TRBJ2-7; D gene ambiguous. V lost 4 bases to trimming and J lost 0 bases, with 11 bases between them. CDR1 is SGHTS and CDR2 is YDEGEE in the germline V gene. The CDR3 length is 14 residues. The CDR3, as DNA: TGTGCCAGCAGCCGGAACGGGTTCTCCTACGAGCAGTACTTC. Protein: CASSRNGFSYEQYF.

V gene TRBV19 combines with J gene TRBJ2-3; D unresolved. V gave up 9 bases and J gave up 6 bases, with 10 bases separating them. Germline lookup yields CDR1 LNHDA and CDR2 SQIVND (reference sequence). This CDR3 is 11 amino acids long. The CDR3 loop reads CASSFGDTQYF. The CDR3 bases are TGTGCCAGCTCTTTTGGGGATACGCAGTATTTT.

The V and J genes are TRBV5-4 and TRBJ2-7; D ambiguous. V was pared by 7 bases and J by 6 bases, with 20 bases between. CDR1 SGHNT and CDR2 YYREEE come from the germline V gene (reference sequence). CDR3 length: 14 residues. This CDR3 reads CASRPELSSPEQYF. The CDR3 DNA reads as TGTGCCAGCCGGCCGGAACTGAGCTCCCCCGAGCAGTACTTC.

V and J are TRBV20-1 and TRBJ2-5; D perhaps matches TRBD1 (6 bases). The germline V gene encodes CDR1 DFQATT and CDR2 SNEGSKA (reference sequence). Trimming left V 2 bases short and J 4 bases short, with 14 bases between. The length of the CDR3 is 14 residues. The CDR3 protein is CSARIQGTSETQYF. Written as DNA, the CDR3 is TGCAGTGCTAGAATTCAGGGGACATCAGAGACCCAGTACTTC.

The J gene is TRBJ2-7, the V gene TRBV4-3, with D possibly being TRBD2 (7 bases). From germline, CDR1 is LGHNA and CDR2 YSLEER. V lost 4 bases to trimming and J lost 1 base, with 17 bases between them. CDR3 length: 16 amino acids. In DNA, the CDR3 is TGCGCCAGCAGCCGAGAGGGGGGGGGCCTTTCCTACGAGCAGTACTTC. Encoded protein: CASSREGGGLSYEQYF.

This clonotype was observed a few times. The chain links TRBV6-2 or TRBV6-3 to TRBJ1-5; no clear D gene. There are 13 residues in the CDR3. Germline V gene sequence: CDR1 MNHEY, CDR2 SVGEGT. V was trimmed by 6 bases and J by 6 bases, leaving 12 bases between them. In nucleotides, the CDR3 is TGTGCCAGCAGCCCGGACGGGATTCAGCCCCAGCATTTT. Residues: CASSPDGIQPQHF.

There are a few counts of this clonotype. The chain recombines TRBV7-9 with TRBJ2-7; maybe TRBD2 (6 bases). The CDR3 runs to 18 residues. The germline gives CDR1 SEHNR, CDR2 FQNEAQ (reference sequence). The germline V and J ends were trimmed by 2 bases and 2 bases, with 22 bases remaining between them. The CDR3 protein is CASSLLGLPPTAPYEQYF. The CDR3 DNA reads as TGTGCCAGCAGCTTATTGGGACTTCCTCCCACCGCGCCCTACGAGCAGTACTTC.

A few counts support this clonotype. CDR3 coding DNA: TGCAGTGCCCGAGGCGGGTCGGGACAGAGCACTGAAGCTTTCTTT. Its protein is CSARGGSGQSTEAFF. The chain has TRBV20-1 and TRBJ1-1; 7 bases align to TRBD1. Losses at the gene ends were 6 bases for V and 4 bases for J; bases not matched to a gene: 14. CDR1 and CDR2 (germline): DFQATT, SNEGSKA (reference sequence). CDR3 length: 15 amino acids.

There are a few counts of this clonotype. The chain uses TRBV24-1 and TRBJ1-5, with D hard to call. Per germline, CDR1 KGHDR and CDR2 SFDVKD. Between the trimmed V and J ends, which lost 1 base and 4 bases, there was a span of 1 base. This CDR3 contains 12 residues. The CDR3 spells CATSDLNQPQHF. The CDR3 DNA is TGTGCCACCAGTGATTTAAATCAGCCCCAGCATTTT.

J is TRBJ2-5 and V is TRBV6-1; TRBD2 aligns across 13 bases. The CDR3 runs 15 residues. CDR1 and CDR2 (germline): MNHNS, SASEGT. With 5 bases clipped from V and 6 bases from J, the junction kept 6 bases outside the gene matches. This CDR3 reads CASSPGLAGVKTQYF. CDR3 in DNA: TGTGCCAGCAGTCCTGGACTAGCGGGAGTGAAGACCCAGTACTTC.

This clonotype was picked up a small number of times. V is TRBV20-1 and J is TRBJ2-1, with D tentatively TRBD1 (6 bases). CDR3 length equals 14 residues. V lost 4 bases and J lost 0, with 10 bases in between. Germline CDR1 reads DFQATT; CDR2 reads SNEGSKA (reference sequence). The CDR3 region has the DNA TGCAGTGCTACGGGACACGACTCCTACAATGAGCAGTTCTTC. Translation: CSATGHDSYNEQFF.

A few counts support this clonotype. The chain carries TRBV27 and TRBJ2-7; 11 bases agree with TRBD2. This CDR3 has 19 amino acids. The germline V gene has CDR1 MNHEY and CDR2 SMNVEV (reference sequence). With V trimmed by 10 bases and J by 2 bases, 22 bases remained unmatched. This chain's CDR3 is CATQILGLGRLAGTYEQYF. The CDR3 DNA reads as TGTGCCACCCAAATACTCGGACTAGGCCGACTAGCGGGGACCTACGAGCAGTACTTC.